This T cell receptor beta chain was captured in a study of cytomegalovirus exposure and HLA in healthy donors (dated by TCRdb to 2016 to 2017). Some background on the complete study: An earlier analysis of several hundred of the donors reported roughly 300 Gb of sequence data and 117 million unique TCR beta sequences from roughly 180 million T cells. An early release covering 550 to 700 HLA-typed donors comprised approximately 300 gigabases of sequencing data and tens of millions of unique TCR sequences. The genetic ancestry cluster associated with self-reported Caucasian donors included 70% to 85% of the roughly 410 genotyped donors. The study aimed to test whether cataloging public T cell receptors could reveal signatures of past pathogen exposure. The T cell repertoires of several hundred subjects were profiled by immunosequencing and related to cytomegalovirus serostatus. Along with the approximately 700-subject first cohort, a separate validation cohort of over a hundred different subjects was used. The study combined high-throughput TCR immunosequencing, statistical association of individual TCRs with disease status, and machine learning to predict cytomegalovirus infection status. In a later analysis, previously published TCR beta repertoires from about 670 donors were re-analyzed and high-resolution HLA genotyping was added so that TCR occurrence patterns could be studied. Rather than using new phenotypic data, the later analysis identified candidate immune exposures from TCR beta sequences and from how often those sequences occurred across donors. In an earlier analysis of roughly 540 of the donors, high-throughput TCR beta sequencing was used to judge whether each TCR beta V gene segment behaved as functional or pseudogenic. Donor age, sex, ethnicity and CMV serostatus were compiled together with the repertoire data. In a later genetic analysis, genome-wide SNP genotypes for about 55% of the roughly 700 donors were used, and that subset was treated as a discovery cohort. All discovery cohort repertoires had been generated on a single sequencing platform. Class I and class II HLA loci were covered by the typing at four-digit resolution. The number of typed donors differed by locus: about 629-630 for A, B, C, DRB1 and DQB1; 522 for DQA1; approximately 600 for DPA1; and some 450 for DPB1. Four or five DR-DQ haplotypes were handled as single units for association and clustering because linkage in the cohort was strong. Across 300 to 500 genotyped donors of the cohort, an average of approximately 240,000 unique TCR beta nucleotide sequences per donor were sequenced, and about a sixth of those sequences were non-productive. What the work shows at the level of the full study, not this receptor alone: The sequencing pipeline was judged likely to have produced a cluster of highly shared sequence variants as a technical artifact. In the study, approximately 150 TCR beta chains were listed as associated with cytomegalovirus. Linkage disequilibrium might explain the correlated functional status among segregating V segments, but an unknown experimental factor could not be ruled out. The classifier was reported to diagnose cytomegalovirus status with high specificity and sensitivity in both the original cohort and the validation cohort. Broadly in line with IMGT annotations, most TCR beta V segments showed up in productive rearrangements about 90% or about 30% of the time in an earlier analysis of several hundred of the donors. Most TCR sequences were observed very rarely across donors, whereas some public TCRs were present in many individuals. Because some donors lacked HLA typing at each locus, the association tests relied only on the typed subset. About 15 rarely observed V segments, including chromosome 9 orphons, were excluded from the earlier analysis of approximately 600 of the donors because counts were too low. In a later genetic analysis, fewer N-insertions in productive TCRs were reported among donors in an Asian-associated ancestry cluster than the roughly 700-donor mean. In a later analysis, most CMV-associated TCR beta chains were found to appear HLA-restricted, with HLA associations seemingly driven largely by CMV exposure. A further reported finding was that TCR beta sequences accurately predicted the HLA-A and HLA-B alleles for most subjects in the first cohort. Assigning TCR associations to individual alleles was difficult when HLA alleles, especially DR and DQ, strongly co-occurred. Presence/absence analyses assumed roughly uniform sequencing depth across donors, an assumption that may not hold. Compared with equally common non-associated chains, HLA-associated TCR beta chains in a later analysis were more clonally expanded and had lower generation probabilities. A later analysis associated about 17,000 TCR beta sequences with specific HLA alleles at a false discovery rate of 0.05. Three of the identified cytomegalovirus-associated TCR beta chains were confirmed in vitro to be specific for cytomegalovirus antigens. In a later genetic analysis, a missense DCLRE1C variant was associated with V-gene and J-gene trimming of TCR beta chains, and the association was replicated in an independent cohort. In a later analysis, TCR association rates were found to vary across HLA loci, with the most associated TCRs seen for DRB1 alleles and the fewest for HLA-C alleles. In this cohort, only TCR beta chains were sequenced, and detectable features were limited by the absence of alpha or paired-chain data. According to the authors, the approach could potentially be generalized to other disease states and immunological phenotypes. The only immune exposure information available for the cohort was CMV serostatus. A later analysis reported that several top co-occurrence clusters appeared linked to parvovirus B19, influenza, CMV and Epstein-Barr virus. Because the 87-base-pair reads could not distinguish some IMGT-functional V segments, including TRBV6-2 and TRBV6-3, those segments were excluded.

The protocol used for the library was the immunoSEQ multiplex PCR assay. The multiplex PCR relied on a mix of 60 forward primers for TCR Vbeta segments and 13 reverse primers for TCR Jbeta segments. The CDR3 region of rearranged TCR beta genes was amplified from genomic DNA with a multiplex PCR assay. The Illumina HiSeq System was used to sequence the amplified TCR beta libraries as 87-base-pair reads. The source study handled its data this way. A later analysis tallied around 87 million unique TCR beta chains across the approximately 670 repertoires, and around 10 million of those chains were shared by two or more donors. To remove PCR and sequencing errors, raw reads were error-corrected and collapsed into unique sequences using a nearest-neighbor algorithm that merged closely related sequences. To assign V, D and J gene segments, CDR3 sequences were aligned to IMGT reference sequences. For a sequence to be retained, a match of at least six nucleotides to both a V gene segment and a J gene segment was required. A rearrangement was called productive if the CDR3 had no stop codons and remained in frame with V and J, and every other rearrangement was called non-productive. CDR3 was defined according to IMGT convention as the region running from the second conserved V-encoded cysteine to the conserved J-encoded phenylalanine. The earlier analysis of about 610 of the donors excluded any sequence lacking an unambiguous match to a single V gene segment. In an earlier analysis of several hundred of the donors, V segments were called functional above 56.7% productive rearrangements and were called segregating when the between-donor standard deviation exceeded 5%. A statistical classification framework was developed to diagnose cytomegalovirus status using the catalog of TCR beta chain sequences. In a later analysis, TCR nucleotide sequences were compared against IMGT/GENE-DB human TR gene sequences so that V and J genes could be assigned. In a later analysis, CDR3 sequences and most-parsimonious VDJ recombination scenarios were assigned using the TCRdist pipeline. A later analysis defined each TCR beta chain by its CDR3 amino acid sequence plus V-gene family, and excluded reads lacking a unique V-gene family. As a way to deal with suspected cross-contamination and a sequencing artifact, a later analysis dropped roughly 620 nucleotide sequences that were highly shared and had low generation probability. In a later analysis, a clonal expansion index was calculated for each public chain from normalized within-repertoire ranks of inferred template counts. Generation probabilities in a later analysis came from a VDJ recombination model fitted to out-of-frame rearrangements, and those results were checked against IGoR. A later analysis scored TCR-TCR, TCR-HLA and TCR-CMV co-occurrence with hypergeometric tests, applying a repertoire-size bias correction to TCR pairs. In a later analysis, false discovery rates were estimated by permuting HLA or CMV assignments 20 times. In a later analysis, co-occurring TCRs were grouped with DBSCAN, and TCRdist sequence similarity was added when clustering was performed within HLA-allele-positive subsets. Co-occurrence clustering excluded repertoires with fewer than 30,000 or more than 120,000 public chains, plus five with anomalous nucleotide sharing. This is the immuneACCESS table as TCRdb keeps it, with only in-frame sequences that have V and J called. A part of the clones is gone; compared with another copy, unresolved V genes explain less than half, and the rest is unexplained. D and trimming come from the DNA, and the V and J calls and clone size come from that table. In this sample the table shows 180,000 or so clones, 60% to 80% of which occur a single time. The ten largest make up around 7.7% of the sample.

At the junction V is shortened by 4 bases and J by 0 bases, with 12 bases in between. The cysteine opens and the phenylalanine closes a CDR3 of 15 amino acids. Here the CDR3 DNA is all that survives: 45 bases in frame from base 1. In the germline V gene, CDR1 corresponds to SGDLS and CDR2 to YYNGEE. The cohort was made up of 666 healthy bone marrow donors. Cohort members were all nominally healthy when sampled, although unrecorded immune exposures were likely present. The donor was CMV seropositive and was included in the group of 250 to 300 seropositive cohort members. Each donor provided a peripheral blood sample, and peripheral blood mononuclear cells were used for TCR beta sequencing. The Qiagen DNeasy Blood Extraction Kit was used to extract genomic DNA from the blood cell samples. The table lists this clone with a few counts. The antigen this receptor binds is unknown. The record has no base qualities; no much larger clone is one base away.

The sample was PBMCs. This sequence originates from a middle-aged woman in good health and CMV-seropositive. The sequence is built from TRBV9 and TRBJ2-3; the D gene is perhaps TRBD2, from 6 matching bases. The CDR3 in this case is CASSFRAGSTDTQYF. The bases read TGTGCCAGCAGCTTCAGGGCGGGGAGCACAGATACGCAGTATTTT. With the rest looked up from the reference TRBV9 and TRBJ2-3 genes rather than sequenced, the full variable domain is DSGVTQTPKHLITATGQRVTLRCSPRSGDLSVYWYQQSLDQGLQFLIQYYNGEERAKGNILERFSAQQFPDLHSELNLSSLELGDSALYFCASSFRAGSTDTQYFGPGTRLTVL.